The sequence of this T cell receptor beta chain was determined in a study of identical twins. General study results and limits: It was possible that invariant MAIT and iNKT cells partly confounded the zero-insertion analyses. Alpha sequences that were out-of-frame and twin-shared showed an excess of low generation probability. Insertion counts were lower in abundant cord blood beta clonotypes, a trend that memory repertoires did not show.

With respect to this clonotype: Its antigen is currently unknown.

Template switching created a universal primer site, and the cDNA included unique molecular identifiers. From the 5' RACE reads, TCRdb called clonotypes with MiXCR, one entry per CDR3 protein. The table includes about 240,000 distinct CDR3 sequences, 10% to 15% detected once. V lost 2 bases to trimming and J lost 4 bases; unmatched junction nucleotides: 7. The CDR3 loop spans 15 amino acids. In germline, CDR1 is MGHRA, CDR2 YSYEKL. This same sample was also taken into another study, of yellow fever vaccine responses in identical twins.

The sequenced sample was memory (CD45RO+) T cells sorted from blood. This TCR derives from a woman between 18 and 30 years old in good health. The chain combines TRBV4-1 with TRBJ2-7, with 8 bases aligning to TRBD2. CDR3 DNA: TGCGCCAGCAGCCAAATCACTAGCGGACTATACGAGCAGTACTTC. Translated, it gives CASSQITSGLYEQYF.